This T cell receptor (beta chain) was retrieved from a study of shared clonotypes between healthy human individuals. Overall study findings and caveats: Clonotype sharing among donors was expected to depend on sequencing depth. Limitation of the genetic and exposure-history diversity represented came from the few donors.

Worth noting for this clone: No antigen is known for it.

V shed 5 bases, J shed 4 bases, and the junction held 4 bases outside the gene matches. From germline, CDR1 is SGHAT and CDR2 FQNNGV. The CDR3 loop spans 14 amino acids. Sequencing used immunoSEQ multiplex PCR; TCRdb keeps in-frame clones, though not all of them. The sample holds about 480,000 clones, 60% to 80% seen once. What was sequenced was PBMCs. The chain is built from TRBV11-2 and TRBJ1-5, with 8 nucleotides matching TRBD1. This clonotype was obtained from a woman aged 40 to 49 in good health. Some clones in this sample may be carry-over from other donors' samples. The CDR3 here is CASSAGQGNQPQHF. CDR3 coding DNA: TGTGCCAGCAGCGCCGGACAGGGTAATCAGCCCCAGCATTTT.